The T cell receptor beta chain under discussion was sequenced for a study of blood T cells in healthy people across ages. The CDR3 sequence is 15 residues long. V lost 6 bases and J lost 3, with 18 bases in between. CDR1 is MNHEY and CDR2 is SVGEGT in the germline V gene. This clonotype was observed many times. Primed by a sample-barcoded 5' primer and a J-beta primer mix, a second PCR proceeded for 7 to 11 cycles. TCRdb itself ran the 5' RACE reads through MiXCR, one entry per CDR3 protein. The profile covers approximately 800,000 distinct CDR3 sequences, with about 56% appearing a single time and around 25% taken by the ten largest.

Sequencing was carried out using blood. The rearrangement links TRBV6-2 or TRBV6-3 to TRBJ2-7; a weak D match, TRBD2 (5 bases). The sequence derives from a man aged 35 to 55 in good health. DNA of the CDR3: TGTGCCAGCAGAGACCCCGGGGTAGACCGCTACGAGCAGTACTTC. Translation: CASRDPGVDRYEQYF.